The clone carrying this T cell receptor beta chain was seen many times. This specimen comes from a study of shared clonotypes between healthy human individuals. Clones were sequenced by immunoSEQ multiplex PCR, and TCRdb holds only the in-frame ones, with some missing. The repertoire holds over a million clones, with roughly 74% as singletons. The sequence was collected from a man younger than 35 in good health. Some clones in this sample may be carry-over from other donors' samples. Sequenced: memory CD4+ T cells from PBMCs. The subset is: CD45RA-negative fraction.

The CDR3 region is CASSLGTGGSNQPQHF. CDR3 nucleotide sequence: TGTGCCAGCAGCCTAGGGACAGGGGGTAGCAATCAGCCCCAGCATTTT. The genes are TRBV7-9 and TRBJ1-5; 11 bases are a match to TRBD1. The V gene end was trimmed by 5 bases and the J gene end by 0 bases; junction bases not matched to a gene: 3. Germline values: CDR1 SEHNR, CDR2 FQNEAQ (reference sequence). The CDR3 extends over 16 amino acids.